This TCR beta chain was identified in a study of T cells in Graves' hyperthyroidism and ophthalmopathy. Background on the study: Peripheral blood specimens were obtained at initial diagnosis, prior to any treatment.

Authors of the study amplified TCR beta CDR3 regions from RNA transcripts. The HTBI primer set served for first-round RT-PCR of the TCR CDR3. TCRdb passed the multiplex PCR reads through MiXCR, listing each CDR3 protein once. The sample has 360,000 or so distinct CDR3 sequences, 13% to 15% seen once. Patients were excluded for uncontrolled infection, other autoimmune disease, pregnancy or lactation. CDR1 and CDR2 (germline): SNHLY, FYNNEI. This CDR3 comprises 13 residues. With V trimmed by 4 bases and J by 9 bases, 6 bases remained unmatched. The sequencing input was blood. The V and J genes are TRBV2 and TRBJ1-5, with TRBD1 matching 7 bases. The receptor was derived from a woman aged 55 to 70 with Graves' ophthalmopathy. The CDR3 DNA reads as TGTGCCAGCAGTGGACAGGGTAAGTCGCCCCAGCATTTT. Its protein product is CASSGQGKSPQHF.